This TCR beta chain was obtained from a study of OX40 agonist ivuxolimab in advanced cancers. CDR3 length: 16 residues. Germline assignment: CDR1 MNHEY and CDR2 SVGAGI. Trimming at V came to 4 bases and at J to 4 bases, leaving 8 bases not matched to a gene. TCRdb's copy holds only in-frame clones and misses some; the assay was immunoSEQ multiplex PCR. The sample consists of approximately 20,000 clones, about four fifths of them appearing once. The chain carries TRBV6-5 and TRBJ2-1; 9 nucleotides match TRBD1. The origin of this receptor is an adult with an advanced solid tumor such as melanoma, head and neck, liver or kidney cancer. The specimen comprised CD4+ or CD8+ T cells sorted from blood, sampled in a trial of the OX40 agonist ivuxolimab. Here the CDR3 DNA reads TGTGCCAGCAGTTCCCCCGGGACAGGGTTGTACAATGAGCAGTTCTTC. Translating gives CASSSPGTGLYNEQFF.